This is a list of T cell receptor beta chains from one sample in a study of identical twins. TCRdb reprocessed the 5' RACE reads with MiXCR, giving one entry per CDR3 protein. Seen here are 1.5 million or so distinct CDR3 sequences, around a third observed once, and the top ten hold 0.25% to 0.3%. The sequenced sample was cord blood. These TCRs come from a newborn girl in good health. Each CDR3 is given with its conserved first and last residue. The D gene is left open where the match is weak. Where a row states a size, it is once, few, many or the class of an expanded clone; other rows omit it.

J gene: TRBJ2-3; D gene: NA; V gene: TRBV28; clone size: few; CDR3 protein: CASSPRRGPLTDTQYF; CDR3 DNA: TGTGCCAGCAGTCCTAGGCGGGGACCTCTCACAGATACGCAGTATTTT
J gene: TRBJ2-1; D gene: NA; V gene: TRBV5-5; clone size: many; CDR3 protein: CASSLGWEQFF; CDR3 DNA: TGTGCCAGCAGCTTGGGCTGGGAGCAGTTCTTC
J gene: TRBJ1-2; D gene: NA; V gene: TRBV7-2; clone size: NA; CDR3 protein: CASSFSRGDYGYTF; CDR3 DNA: TGTGCCAGCAGCTTTAGCAGGGGCGACTATGGCTACACCTTC
J gene: TRBJ1-2; D gene: TRBD1; V gene: TRBV28; clone size: few; CDR3 protein: CASSPRDRVLWVYGYTF; CDR3 DNA: TGTGCCAGCAGTCCCCGGGACAGGGTACTTTGGGTCTATGGCTACACCTTC
J gene: TRBJ2-7; D gene: NA; V gene: TRBV28; clone size: NA; CDR3 protein: CASSFSSGHYEQYF; CDR3 DNA: TGTGCCAGCAGTTTTAGTTCGGGACACTACGAGCAGTACTTC
J gene: TRBJ2-2; D gene: NA; V gene: TRBV12-3/TRBV12-4; clone size: NA; CDR3 protein: CASSLAGPTGELFF; CDR3 DNA: TGTGCCAGCAGTTTGGCGGGACCGACCGGGGAGCTGTTTTTT
J gene: TRBJ2-3; D gene: TRBD2; V gene: TRBV20-1; clone size: NA; CDR3 protein: CSARILAGRFTDTQYF; CDR3 DNA: TGCAGTGCTAGGATTCTAGCGGGACGTTTCACAGATACGCAGTATTTT
J gene: TRBJ2-7; D gene: TRBD1; V gene: TRBV12-3/TRBV12-4; clone size: NA; CDR3 protein: CASRVTGVAYEQYF; CDR3 DNA: TGTGCCAGCAGAGTGACAGGGGTCGCCTACGAGCAGTACTTC
J gene: TRBJ2-5; D gene: NA; V gene: TRBV24-1; clone size: few; CDR3 protein: CATSDWTAQQAQYF; CDR3 DNA: TGTGCCACCAGTGATTGGACAGCCCAACAGGCCCAGTACTTC
J gene: TRBJ2-7; D gene: NA; V gene: TRBV2; clone size: few; CDR3 protein: CASRYLYEQYF; CDR3 DNA: TGTGCCAGCCGCTACCTTTACGAGCAGTACTTC
J gene: TRBJ2-7; D gene: NA; V gene: TRBV19; clone size: NA; CDR3 protein: CACGFSDFEQYF; CDR3 DNA: TGTGCCTGCGGGTTCTCGGATTTTGAGCAGTACTTC
J gene: TRBJ2-5; D gene: NA; V gene: TRBV5-1; clone size: NA; CDR3 protein: CASSPILDNNEQYF; CDR3 DNA: TGCGCCAGCAGCCCGATCCTAGATAACAATGAGCAGTACTTC
J gene: TRBJ1-2; D gene: NA; V gene: TRBV14; clone size: NA; CDR3 protein: CASSQVGPSQGGGYYGYTF; CDR3 DNA: TGTGCCAGCAGCCAAGTGGGTCCTTCCCAGGGTGGTGGATACTATGGCTACACCTTC
J gene: TRBJ2-4; D gene: TRBD1; V gene: TRBV6-5; clone size: NA; CDR3 protein: CASRRQGATKNIQYF; CDR3 DNA: TGTGCCAGCAGGAGACAGGGGGCTACCAAAAACATTCAGTACTTC
J gene: TRBJ2-7; D gene: NA; V gene: TRBV9; clone size: NA; CDR3 protein: CASSVEGGKGVYEQYF; CDR3 DNA: TGTGCCAGCAGCGTAGAAGGTGGGAAAGGAGTGTACGAGCAGTACTTC
J gene: TRBJ2-3; D gene: TRBD1; V gene: TRBV6-6; clone size: few; CDR3 protein: CASSLQGYDTQYF; CDR3 DNA: TGTGCCAGCAGTTTACAGGGGTACGATACGCAGTATTTT
J gene: TRBJ1-1; D gene: NA; V gene: TRBV28; clone size: NA; CDR3 protein: CASGLCRAVGTEAFF; CDR3 DNA: TGTGCCAGCGGTTTATGCCGGGCTGTGGGGACTGAAGCTTTCTTT
J gene: TRBJ1-6; D gene: NA; V gene: TRBV6-4; clone size: once; CDR3 protein: CASSPRGTYNSPLHF; CDR3 DNA: TGTGCCAGCAGTCCCCGGGGAACCTATAATTCACCCCTCCACTTT
J gene: TRBJ2-1; D gene: TRBD2; V gene: TRBV2; clone size: few; CDR3 protein: CASSETLAGGNEQFF; CDR3 DNA: TGTGCCAGCAGTGAAACCCTAGCGGGAGGCAATGAGCAGTTCTTC
J gene: TRBJ2-1; D gene: NA; V gene: TRBV10-2; clone size: few; CDR3 protein: CASSGTGAYSNEQFF; CDR3 DNA: TGCGCCAGCAGTGGAACGGGGGCGTATAGCAATGAGCAGTTCTTC
J gene: TRBJ1-5; D gene: NA; V gene: TRBV20-1; clone size: few; CDR3 protein: CSASYGVDQPQHF; CDR3 DNA: TGCAGTGCTAGTTACGGGGTGGATCAGCCCCAGCATTTT
J gene: TRBJ2-1; D gene: TRBD1; V gene: TRBV30; clone size: NA; CDR3 protein: CAWSVQFGQGRNEQFF; CDR3 DNA: TGTGCCTGGAGTGTACAGTTTGGACAGGGCCGCAATGAGCAGTTCTTC
J gene: TRBJ2-3; D gene: TRBD2; V gene: TRBV13; clone size: NA; CDR3 protein: CASSLYTSGITDTQYF; CDR3 DNA: TGTGCCAGCAGCTTATATACTAGCGGGATCACAGATACGCAGTATTTT
J gene: TRBJ2-7; D gene: NA; V gene: TRBV4-2; clone size: many; CDR3 protein: CASSRAELPSYEQYF; CDR3 DNA: TGTGCCAGCAGCCGAGCGGAACTACCCTCCTACGAGCAGTACTTC
J gene: TRBJ2-4; D gene: TRBD2; V gene: TRBV10-3; clone size: many; CDR3 protein: CATTHGGELAKNIQYF; CDR3 DNA: TGTGCCACCACCCACGGGGGGGAACTAGCCAAAAACATTCAGTACTTC
J gene: TRBJ2-5; D gene: NA; V gene: TRBV12-3/TRBV12-4; clone size: NA; CDR3 protein: CASSVQEQETQYF; CDR3 DNA: TGTGCCAGCAGCGTTCAGGAACAAGAGACCCAGTACTTC
J gene: TRBJ2-6; D gene: NA; V gene: TRBV3-1; clone size: few; CDR3 protein: CASSQGYSGANVLTF; CDR3 DNA: TGTGCCAGCAGCCAAGGGTACTCTGGGGCCAACGTCCTGACTTTC
J gene: TRBJ1-2; D gene: NA; V gene: TRBV6-1; clone size: NA; CDR3 protein: CASSDLGRQAHGYTF; CDR3 DNA: TGTGCCAGCAGTGACCTGGGACGGCAAGCTCATGGCTACACCTTC
J gene: TRBJ1-1; D gene: NA; V gene: TRBV5-6; clone size: NA; CDR3 protein: CASSLDGVLNTEAFF; CDR3 DNA: TGTGCCAGCAGCTTGGACGGGGTCCTGAACACTGAAGCTTTCTTT
J gene: TRBJ2-3; D gene: TRBD2; V gene: TRBV5-1; clone size: NA; CDR3 protein: CASILGLAGGRADTQYF; CDR3 DNA: TGCGCCAGCATCTTGGGGCTAGCGGGGGGGCGCGCAGATACGCAGTATTTT
J gene: TRBJ2-1; D gene: TRBD2; V gene: TRBV28; clone size: NA; CDR3 protein: CASISPSGNSWEQFF; CDR3 DNA: TGTGCCAGCATATCCCCTAGCGGGAATTCGTGGGAGCAGTTCTTC
J gene: TRBJ1-1; D gene: NA; V gene: TRBV4-1; clone size: NA; CDR3 protein: CASSRSEGLNTEAFF; CDR3 DNA: TGCGCCAGCAGCCGATCCGAGGGCTTGAACACTGAAGCTTTCTTT